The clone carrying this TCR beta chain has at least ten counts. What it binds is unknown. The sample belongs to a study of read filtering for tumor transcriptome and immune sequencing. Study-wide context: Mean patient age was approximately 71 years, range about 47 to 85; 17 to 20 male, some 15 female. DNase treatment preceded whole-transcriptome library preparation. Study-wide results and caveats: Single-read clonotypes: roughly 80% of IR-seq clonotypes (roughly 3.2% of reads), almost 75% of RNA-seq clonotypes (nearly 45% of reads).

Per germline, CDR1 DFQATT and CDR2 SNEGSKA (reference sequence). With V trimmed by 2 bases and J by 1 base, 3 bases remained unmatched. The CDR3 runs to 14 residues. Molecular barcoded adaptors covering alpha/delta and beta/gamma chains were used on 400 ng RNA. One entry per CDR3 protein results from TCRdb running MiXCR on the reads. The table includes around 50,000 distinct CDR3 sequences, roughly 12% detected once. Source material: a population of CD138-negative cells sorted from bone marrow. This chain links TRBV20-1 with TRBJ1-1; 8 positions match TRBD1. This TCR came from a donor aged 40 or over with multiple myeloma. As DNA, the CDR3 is TGCAGTGCTAGACAGGGGGCCAGGAACACTGAAGCTTTCTTT. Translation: CSARQGARNTEAFF.